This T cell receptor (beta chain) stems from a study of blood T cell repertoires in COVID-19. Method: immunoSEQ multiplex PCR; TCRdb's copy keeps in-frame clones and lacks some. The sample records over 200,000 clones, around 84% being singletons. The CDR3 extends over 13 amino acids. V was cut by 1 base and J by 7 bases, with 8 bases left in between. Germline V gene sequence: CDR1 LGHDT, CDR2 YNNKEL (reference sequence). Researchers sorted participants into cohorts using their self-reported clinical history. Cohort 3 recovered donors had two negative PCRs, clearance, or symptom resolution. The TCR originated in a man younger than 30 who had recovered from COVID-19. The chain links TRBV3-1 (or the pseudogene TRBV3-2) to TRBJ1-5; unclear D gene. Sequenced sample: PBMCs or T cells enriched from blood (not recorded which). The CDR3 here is CASSQGLRQPQHF. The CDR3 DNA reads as TGTGCCAGCAGCCAAGGATTGCGCCAGCCCCAGCATTTT.